A selection of T cell receptor beta chains follows, all from one sample in a study of cytomegalovirus exposure and HLA in healthy donors. This table comes from immunoSEQ multiplex PCR, and its TCRdb copy is limited to in-frame clones, with some not included. The sample lists some 180,000 clones, roughly three quarters occurring once. What was sequenced was PBMCs. The receptors shown here come from a woman in her 30s in good health and CMV-seronegative. Each CDR3 is given with its conserved first and last residue. Fields, in order: clone size, J gene, V gene, D gene, CDR3 DNA, CDR3 protein. A D gene is named only where the DNA matches it firmly. Only some rows state a clone size, as once, few, many or a class for expanded clones.

- TRBJ1-1 TRBV19 TRBD1 TGTGCCAGTAGTATTCAGACAGGGTCTTGGATTTCTTTCTTT CASSIQTGSWISFF
- TRBJ1-1 TRBV10-2 - TGCGCCAGCAGTTCGGGGGGCACTGAAGCTTTCTTT CASSSGGTEAFF
- TRBJ2-2 TRBV7-3 TRBD2 TGTGCCAGCAGTCTAGCGGGGACTGCCGGGGAGCTGTTTTTT CASSLAGTAGELFF
- TRBJ2-7 TRBV5-6 TRBD1 TGTGCCAGCAGCTTGGCAGGGGGTTGGGTTGCCTACGAGCAGTACTTC CASSLAGGWVAYEQYF
- TRBJ1-3 TRBV4-2 TRBD1 TGTGCCAGCAGCCAAACTCACAGGGGTAATGGAAACACCATATATTTT CASSQTHRGNGNTIYF
- TRBJ2-4 TRBV2 - TGTGCCAGCAGCGAACAGAGACTGCGGGCCGAAGGCCGAAACATTCAGTACTTC CASSEQRLRAEGRNIQYF
- TRBJ2-7 TRBV30 - TGTGCCTGGAGTGGGATGGGGGGCGAGCAGTACTTC CAWSGMGGEQYF
- TRBJ2-7 TRBV5-1 TRBD2 TGCGCCAGCAGCCAAGGAGGCCTAGCGGATTACGAGCAGTACTTC CASSQGGLADYEQYF
- TRBJ2-2 TRBV11-2 - TGTGCCAGCAGCCCGCAGGGGACGAACACCGGGGAGCTGTTTTTT CASSPQGTNTGELFF
- TRBJ2-7 TRBV2 TRBD1 TGTGCCAAAGCGCCTTGGACAGGGGGCTCCTACGAGCAGTACTTC CAKAPWTGGSYEQYF
once TRBJ2-5 TRBV7-3 - TGTGCCAGCAGCCTCGGACAGTCCTCGAAAGAGACCCAGTACTTC CASSLGQSSKETQYF